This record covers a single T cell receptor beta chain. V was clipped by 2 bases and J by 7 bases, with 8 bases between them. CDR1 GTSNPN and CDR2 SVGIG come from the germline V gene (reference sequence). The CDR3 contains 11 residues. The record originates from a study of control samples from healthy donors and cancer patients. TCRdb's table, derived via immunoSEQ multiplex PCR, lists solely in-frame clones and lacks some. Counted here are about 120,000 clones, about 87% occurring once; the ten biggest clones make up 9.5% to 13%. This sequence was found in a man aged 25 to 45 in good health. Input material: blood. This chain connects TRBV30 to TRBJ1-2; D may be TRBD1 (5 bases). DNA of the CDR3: TGTGCCTGGAGTACAGGCGGTGGCTACACCTTC. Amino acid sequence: CAWSTGGGYTF.